What follows is one T cell receptor beta chain and its context. With V trimmed by 3 bases and J by 11 bases, 10 bases remained unmatched. Germline CDR1 SQVTM, CDR2 ANQGSEA. CDR3 length: 13 residues. cDNA reverse transcribed from extracted RNA served as the sequencing template. This table comes from immunoSEQ multiplex PCR, and its TCRdb copy is limited to in-frame clones, with some not included. The sample lists 200,000 or so clones, less than 50% occurring once. Noted treatment: oral pan-JAK inhibitor, 5-10 mg twice daily. It was from alopecia areata patients that lesional scalp punch biopsies and peripheral blood were collected. This specimen comes from a study of CD8+ T cells in alopecia areata. On the study more broadly: Patients received oral tofacitinib, 5 to 10 mg twice daily, for moderate-to-severe alopecia areata. After 6 to 18 months of tofacitinib, follow-up continued 6 months off drug.

This chain joins TRBV29-1 and TRBJ2-5, with 9 bases identical to TRBD1. This TCR derives from a human donor with alopecia areata. Material: CD4+ T cells sorted from blood, obtained at roughly week 36, from a patient treated with tofacitinib. CDR3 sequence (DNA): TGCAGCGTTGACCCGGGGACAGGGCGGGAGCAGTACTTC. Translation: CSVDPGTGREQYF.